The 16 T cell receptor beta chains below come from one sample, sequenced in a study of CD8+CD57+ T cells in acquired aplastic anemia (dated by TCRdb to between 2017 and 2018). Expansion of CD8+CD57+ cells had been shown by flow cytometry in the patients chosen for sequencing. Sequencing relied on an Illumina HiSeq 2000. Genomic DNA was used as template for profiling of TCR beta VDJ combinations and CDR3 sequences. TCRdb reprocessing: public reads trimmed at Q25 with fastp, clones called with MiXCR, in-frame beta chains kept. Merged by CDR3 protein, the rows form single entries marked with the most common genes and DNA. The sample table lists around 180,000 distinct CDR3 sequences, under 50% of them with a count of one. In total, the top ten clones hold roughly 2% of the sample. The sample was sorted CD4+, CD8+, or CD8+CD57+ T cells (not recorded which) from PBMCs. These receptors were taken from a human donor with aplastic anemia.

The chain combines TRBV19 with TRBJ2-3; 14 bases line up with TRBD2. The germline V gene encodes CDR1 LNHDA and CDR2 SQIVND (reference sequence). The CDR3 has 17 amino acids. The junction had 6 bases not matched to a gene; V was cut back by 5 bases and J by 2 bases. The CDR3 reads CASSPLTSGRDTDTQYF. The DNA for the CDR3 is TGTGCCAGTAGTCCCTTGACTAGCGGGAGGGACACAGATACGCAGTATTTT.

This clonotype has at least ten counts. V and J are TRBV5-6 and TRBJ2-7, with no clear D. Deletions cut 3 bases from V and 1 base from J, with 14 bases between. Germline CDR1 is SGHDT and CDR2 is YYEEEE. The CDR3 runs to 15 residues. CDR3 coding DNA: TGTGCCAGCAGCTGGACCATGGGCGGTTCCTACGAGCAGTACTTC. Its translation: CASSWTMGGSYEQYF.

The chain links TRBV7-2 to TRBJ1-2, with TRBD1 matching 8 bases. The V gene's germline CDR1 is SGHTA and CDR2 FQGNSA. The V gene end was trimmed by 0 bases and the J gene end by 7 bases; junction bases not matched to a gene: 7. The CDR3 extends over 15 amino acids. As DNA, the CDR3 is TGTGCCAGCAGCTTAGCCCTTCCAACAGGGGGTGGCTACACCTTC. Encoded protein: CASSLALPTGGGYTF.

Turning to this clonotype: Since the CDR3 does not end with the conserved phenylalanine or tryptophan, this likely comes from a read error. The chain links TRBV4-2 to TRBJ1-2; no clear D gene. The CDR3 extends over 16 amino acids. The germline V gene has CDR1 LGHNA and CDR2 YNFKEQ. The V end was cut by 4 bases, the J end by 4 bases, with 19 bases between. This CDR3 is CASSLSDSGESYGYTL. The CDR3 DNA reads TGTGCCAGCAGCCTTTCGGATTCGGGAGAGAGCTATGGCTACACCCTC.

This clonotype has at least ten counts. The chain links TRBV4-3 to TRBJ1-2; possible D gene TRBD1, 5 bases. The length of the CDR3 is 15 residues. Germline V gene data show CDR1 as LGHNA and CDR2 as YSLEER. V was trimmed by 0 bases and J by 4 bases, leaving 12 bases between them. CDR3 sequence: CASSQDIRGAYGYTF. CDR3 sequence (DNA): TGCGCCAGCAGCCAAGATATCCGGGGCGCCTATGGCTACACCTTC.

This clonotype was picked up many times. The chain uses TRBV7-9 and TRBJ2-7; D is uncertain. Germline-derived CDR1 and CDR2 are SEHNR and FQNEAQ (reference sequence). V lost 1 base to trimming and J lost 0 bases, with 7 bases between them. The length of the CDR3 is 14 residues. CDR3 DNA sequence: TGTGCCAGCAGCTTAGGGCTAGACTCCTACGAGCAGTACTTC. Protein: CASSLGLDSYEQYF.

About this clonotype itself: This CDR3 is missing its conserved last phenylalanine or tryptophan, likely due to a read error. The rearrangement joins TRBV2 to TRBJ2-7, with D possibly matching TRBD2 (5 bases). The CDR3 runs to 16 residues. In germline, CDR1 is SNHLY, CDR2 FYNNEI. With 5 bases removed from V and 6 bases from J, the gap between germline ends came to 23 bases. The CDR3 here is CASSYVLGVVGGEQYL. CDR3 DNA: TGTGCCAGCAGTTACGTACTAGGCGTAGTGGGTGGCGAGCAGTACCTC.

CDR3: CASSEGQGRADTQYF. CDR3 coding DNA: TGTGCCAGCAGTGAGGGACAGGGGCGGGCAGATACGCAGTATTTT. This rearrangement joins TRBV25-1 to TRBJ2-3; 10 bases fit TRBD1. There are 15 residues in the CDR3. Trimming cost V 3 bases and J 4 bases; bases outside gene matches: 4. CDR1 MGHDK and CDR2 SYGVNS come from the germline V gene.

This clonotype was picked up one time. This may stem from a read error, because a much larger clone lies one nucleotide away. CDR3 sequence: CASSQGFLGRETQYF. The CDR3 DNA sequence: TGTGCCAGCAGCCAAGGGTTTCTAGGAAGGGAGACCCAGTACTTC. This chain joins TRBV14 and TRBJ2-5; D is unclear. Germline CDR1 is SGHDN and CDR2 is FVKESK. CDR3 length: 15 residues. V lost 1 base, J lost 5 bases, and 14 bases lay in between.

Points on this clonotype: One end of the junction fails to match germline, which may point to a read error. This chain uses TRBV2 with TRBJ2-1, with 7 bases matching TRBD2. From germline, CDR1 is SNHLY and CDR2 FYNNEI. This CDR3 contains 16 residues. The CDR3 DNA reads TGTGCCAGCAGATATTCTAGCGGTGGGTTCTACAATGAGCAGTTGTTC. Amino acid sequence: CASRYSSGGFYNEQLF. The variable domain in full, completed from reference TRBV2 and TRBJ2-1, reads EPEVTQTPSHQVTQMGQEVILRCVPISNHLYFYWYRQILGQKVEFLVSFYNNEISEKSEIFDDQFSVERPDGSNFTLKIRSTKLEDSAMYFCASRYSSGGFYNEQLFGPGTRLTVL.

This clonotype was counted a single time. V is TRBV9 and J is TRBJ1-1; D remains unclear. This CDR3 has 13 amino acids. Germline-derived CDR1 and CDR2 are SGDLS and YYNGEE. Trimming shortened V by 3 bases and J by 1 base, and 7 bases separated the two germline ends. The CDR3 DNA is TGTGCCAGCAGCGCGACCCAGAACACTGAAGCTTTCTTT. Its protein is CASSATQNTEAFF.

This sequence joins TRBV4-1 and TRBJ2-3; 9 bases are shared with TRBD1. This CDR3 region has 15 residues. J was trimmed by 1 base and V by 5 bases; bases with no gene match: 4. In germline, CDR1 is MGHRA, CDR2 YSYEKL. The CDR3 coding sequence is TGCGCCAGCAGCTACCGACAGGGGGGCACAGATACGCAGTATTTT. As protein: CASSYRQGGTDTQYF.

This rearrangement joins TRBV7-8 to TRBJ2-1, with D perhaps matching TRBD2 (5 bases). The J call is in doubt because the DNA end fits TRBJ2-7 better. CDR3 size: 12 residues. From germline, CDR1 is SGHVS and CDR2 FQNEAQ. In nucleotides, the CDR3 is TGTGCCAGCAGCGGGCGGGCCTACGAGCAGTACTTC. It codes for CASSGRAYEQYF.

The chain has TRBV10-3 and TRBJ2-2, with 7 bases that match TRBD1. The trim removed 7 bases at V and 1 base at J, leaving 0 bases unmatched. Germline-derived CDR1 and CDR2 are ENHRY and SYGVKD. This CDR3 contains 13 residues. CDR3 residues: CAITGGNTGELFF. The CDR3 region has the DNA TGTGCCATCACAGGGGGGAACACCGGGGAGCTGTTTTTT.

In nucleotides, the CDR3 is TGTGCCAGCAGTTTATCGGGACTAGCGGGAACTGAGCAGTTCTTC. Translating it yields CASSLSGLAGTEQFF. The V call is TRBV12-3 or TRBV12-4, the J call TRBJ2-1; the match to TRBD2 covers 13 bases. The CDR3 runs to 15 residues. J gave up 9 bases and V 2 bases, and 4 bases lay outside the gene matches.

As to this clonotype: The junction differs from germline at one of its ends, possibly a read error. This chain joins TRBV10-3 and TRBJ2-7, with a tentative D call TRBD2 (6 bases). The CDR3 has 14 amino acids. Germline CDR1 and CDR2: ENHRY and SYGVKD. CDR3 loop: CASSEPGDTYEQYF. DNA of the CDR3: TGTGCCAGCAGTGAGCCGGGGGATACCTACGAGCAGTACTTC.